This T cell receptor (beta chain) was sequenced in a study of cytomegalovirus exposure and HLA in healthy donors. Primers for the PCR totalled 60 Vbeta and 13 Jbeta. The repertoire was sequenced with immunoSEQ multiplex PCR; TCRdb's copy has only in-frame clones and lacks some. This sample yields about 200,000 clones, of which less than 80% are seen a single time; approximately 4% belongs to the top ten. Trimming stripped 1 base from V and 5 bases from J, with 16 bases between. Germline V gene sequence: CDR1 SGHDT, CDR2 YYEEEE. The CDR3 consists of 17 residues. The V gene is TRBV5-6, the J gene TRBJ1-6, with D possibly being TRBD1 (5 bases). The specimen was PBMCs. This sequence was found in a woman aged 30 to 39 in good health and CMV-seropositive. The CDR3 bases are TGTGCCAGCAGCTTGAGCAGGGCTTCCGTTAATAATTCACCCCTCCACTTT. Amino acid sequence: CASSLSRASVNNSPLHF. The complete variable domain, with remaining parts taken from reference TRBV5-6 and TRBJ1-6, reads DAGVTQSPTHLIKTRGQQVTLRCSPKSGHDTVSWYQQALGQGPQFIFQYYEEEERQRGNFPDRFSGHQFPNYSSELNVNALLLGDSALYLCASSLSRASVNNSPLHFGNGTRLTVT.